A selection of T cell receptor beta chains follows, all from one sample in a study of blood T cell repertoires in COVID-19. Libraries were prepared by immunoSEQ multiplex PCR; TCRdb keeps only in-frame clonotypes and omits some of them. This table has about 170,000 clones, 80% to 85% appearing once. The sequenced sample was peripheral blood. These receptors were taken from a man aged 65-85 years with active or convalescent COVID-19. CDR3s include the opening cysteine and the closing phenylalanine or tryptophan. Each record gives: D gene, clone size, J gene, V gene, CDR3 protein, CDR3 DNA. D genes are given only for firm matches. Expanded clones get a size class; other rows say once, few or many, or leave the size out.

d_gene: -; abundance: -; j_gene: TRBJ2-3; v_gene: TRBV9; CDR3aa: CASSVDFGWADTQYF; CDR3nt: TGTGCCAGCAGCGTCGACTTCGGTTGGGCAGATACGCAGTATTTT
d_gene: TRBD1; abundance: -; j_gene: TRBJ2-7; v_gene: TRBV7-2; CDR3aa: CASSPGQLLEQYF; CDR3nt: TGTGCCAGCAGTCCGGGACAGTTACTCGAGCAGTACTTC
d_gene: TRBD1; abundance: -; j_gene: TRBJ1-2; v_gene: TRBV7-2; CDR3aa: CASSATGGAFGYTF; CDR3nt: TGTGCCAGCAGCGCGACAGGGGGCGCTTTTGGCTACACCTTC
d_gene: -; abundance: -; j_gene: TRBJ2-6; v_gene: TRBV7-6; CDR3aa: CASSLRTPGSLGANVLTF; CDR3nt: TGTGCCAGCAGCCTCCGCACGCCAGGCTCGCTGGGGGCCAACGTCCTGACTTTC
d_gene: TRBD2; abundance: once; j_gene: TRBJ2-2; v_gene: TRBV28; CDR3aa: CASSLIAGVHGELFF; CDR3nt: TGTGCCAGCAGTTTAATAGCGGGAGTGCACGGGGAGCTGTTTTTT
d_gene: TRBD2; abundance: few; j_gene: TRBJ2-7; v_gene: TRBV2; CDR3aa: CASYGTSGRNSYEQYF; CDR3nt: TGTGCCAGCTATGGGACTAGCGGGAGGAACTCCTACGAGCAGTACTTC
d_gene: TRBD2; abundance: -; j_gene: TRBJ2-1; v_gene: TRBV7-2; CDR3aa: CASSFQAGLAVGEQFF; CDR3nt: TGTGCCAGCAGCTTCCAGGCGGGACTAGCGGTGGGTGAGCAGTTCTTC
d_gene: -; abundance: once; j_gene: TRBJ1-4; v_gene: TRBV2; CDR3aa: CASSDTGHNEKLFF; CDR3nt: TGTGCCAGCAGTGACACAGGTCATAATGAAAAACTGTTTTTT
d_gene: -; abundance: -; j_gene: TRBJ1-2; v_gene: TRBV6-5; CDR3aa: CASRRQENYGYTF; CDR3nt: TGTGCCAGCAGAAGACAGGAGAACTATGGCTACACCTTC
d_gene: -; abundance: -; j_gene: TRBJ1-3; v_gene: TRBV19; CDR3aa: CASSRQARAQSGNTIYF; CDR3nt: TGTGCCAGTAGTCGACAGGCGCGGGCGCAGTCTGGAAACACCATATATTTT
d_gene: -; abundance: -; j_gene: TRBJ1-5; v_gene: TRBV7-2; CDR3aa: CASSLLGGDQPQHF; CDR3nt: TGTGCCAGCAGCTTACTAGGGGGTGATCAGCCCCAGCATTTT
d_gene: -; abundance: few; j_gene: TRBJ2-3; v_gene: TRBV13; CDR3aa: CASSPWGTSTDTQYF; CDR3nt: TGTGCCAGCAGCCCCTGGGGCACTAGCACAGATACGCAGTATTTT
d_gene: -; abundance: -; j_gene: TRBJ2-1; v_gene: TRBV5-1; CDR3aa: CASDSGGSSYNEQFF; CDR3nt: TGCGCCAGCGATTCCGGTGGGAGCTCCTACAATGAGCAGTTCTTC
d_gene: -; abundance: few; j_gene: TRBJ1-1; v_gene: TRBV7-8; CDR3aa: CASSRDMNTEAFF; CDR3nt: TGTGCCAGCAGCCGGGACATGAACACTGAAGCTTTCTTT
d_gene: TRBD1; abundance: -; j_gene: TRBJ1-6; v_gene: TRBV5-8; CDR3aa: CASSGQAYSPLHF; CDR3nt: TGTGCCAGCAGTGGACAGGCGTATTCACCCCTCCACTTT
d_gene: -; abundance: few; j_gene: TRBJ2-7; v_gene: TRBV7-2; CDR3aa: CASTRYSSYEQYF; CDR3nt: TGTGCCAGCACCCGGTATTCAAGCTACGAGCAGTACTTC
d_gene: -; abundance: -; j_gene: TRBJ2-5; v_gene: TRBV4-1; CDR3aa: CASSQGVLPTSQETQYF; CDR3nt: TGCGCCAGCAGCCAAGGGGTCCTGCCGACTAGTCAAGAGACCCAGTACTTC
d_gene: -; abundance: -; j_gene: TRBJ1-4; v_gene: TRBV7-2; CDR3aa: CASSSQNYNEKLFF; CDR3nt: TGTGCCAGCAGCTCCCAGAACTACAACGAAAAACTGTTTTTT
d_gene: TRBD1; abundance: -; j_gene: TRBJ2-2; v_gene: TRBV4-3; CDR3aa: CASSQDMTGSLGTGELFF; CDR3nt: TGCGCCAGCAGCCAAGACATGACAGGGAGTCTTGGCACCGGGGAGCTGTTTTTT
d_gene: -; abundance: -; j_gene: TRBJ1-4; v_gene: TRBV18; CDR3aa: CASSALREGGEKLFF; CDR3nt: TGTGCCAGCTCCGCTCTCCGGGAAGGAGGGGAAAAACTGTTTTTT
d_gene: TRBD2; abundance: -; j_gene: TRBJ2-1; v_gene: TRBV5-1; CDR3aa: CASSGGGVGDEQFF; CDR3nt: TGCGCCAGCAGCGGCGGGGGGGTTGGCGATGAGCAGTTCTTC
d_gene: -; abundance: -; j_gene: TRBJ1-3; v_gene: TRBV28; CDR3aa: CASSSARHRNTIYF; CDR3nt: TGTGCCAGCAGTTCCGCGAGACACCGAAACACCATATATTTT
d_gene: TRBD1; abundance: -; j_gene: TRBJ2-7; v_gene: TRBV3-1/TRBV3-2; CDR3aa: CASSQVMGQPTYEQYF; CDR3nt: TGTGCCAGCAGCCAAGTTATGGGACAGCCAACCTACGAGCAGTACTTC
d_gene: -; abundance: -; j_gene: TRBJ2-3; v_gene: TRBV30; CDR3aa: CAWGQAPPDTQYF; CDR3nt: TGTGCCTGGGGCCAGGCACCCCCAGATACGCAGTATTTT
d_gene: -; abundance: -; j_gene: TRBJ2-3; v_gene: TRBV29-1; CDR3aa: CSVSRGWADTQYF; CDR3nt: TGCAGCGTTTCCCGGGGGTGGGCAGATACGCAGTATTTT
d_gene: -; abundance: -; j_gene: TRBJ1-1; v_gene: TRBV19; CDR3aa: CASSKARATEAFF; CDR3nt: TGTGCCAGTAGTAAAGCCAGGGCCACTGAAGCTTTCTTT
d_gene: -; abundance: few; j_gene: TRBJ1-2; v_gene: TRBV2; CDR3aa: CASRGPGNNYGYTF; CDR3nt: TGTGCCAGCAGGGGGCCAGGGAATAACTATGGCTACACCTTC
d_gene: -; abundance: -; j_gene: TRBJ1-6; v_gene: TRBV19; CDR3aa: CASSIRWDTFSYNSPLHF; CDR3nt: TGTGCCAGTAGTATACGTTGGGACACCTTCTCCTATAATTCACCCCTCCACTTT
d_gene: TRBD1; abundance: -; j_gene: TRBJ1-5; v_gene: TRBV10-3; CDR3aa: CAISEGTGRNQPQHF; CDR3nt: TGTGCCATCAGTGAGGGGACAGGGCGGAATCAGCCCCAGCATTTT
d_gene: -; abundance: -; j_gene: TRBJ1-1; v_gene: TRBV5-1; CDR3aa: CASSFRGMNTEAFF; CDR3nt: TGCGCCAGCAGCTTTCGGGGGATGAACACTGAAGCTTTCTTT